This TCR beta chain was sequenced in a study of spatial heterogeneity in lung cancer. Study outcomes and limitations: The appearance of ubiquitous expanded tumor TCRs in blood was greater at resection than follow-up.

This clonotype was found many times. Antigen unknown. Noted time point: sample taken at primary tumor resection. The sequenced material consisted of unsorted whole RNA from tumor, nontumor lung or frozen PBMC. MiXCR was run by TCRdb on the 5' RACE reads, yielding one entry per CDR3 protein. This table holds tens of thousands of distinct CDR3 sequences, less than 8.5% found once. Germline assignment: CDR1 ENHRY and CDR2 SYGVKD. This CDR3 region has 17 residues. The V gene end was trimmed by 3 bases and the J gene end by 5 bases; junction bases not matched to a gene: 12. The V and J genes are TRBV10-3 and TRBJ2-5, with 10 bases identical to TRBD1. This specimen was PBMCs, taken at surgery. The receptor's source is a female donor with early-stage non-small cell lung cancer. The CDR3 loop reads CAISDQGRGTGAETQYF. DNA for the CDR3: TGTGCCATCAGTGATCAGGGGCGGGGGACAGGGGCGGAGACCCAGTACTTC.